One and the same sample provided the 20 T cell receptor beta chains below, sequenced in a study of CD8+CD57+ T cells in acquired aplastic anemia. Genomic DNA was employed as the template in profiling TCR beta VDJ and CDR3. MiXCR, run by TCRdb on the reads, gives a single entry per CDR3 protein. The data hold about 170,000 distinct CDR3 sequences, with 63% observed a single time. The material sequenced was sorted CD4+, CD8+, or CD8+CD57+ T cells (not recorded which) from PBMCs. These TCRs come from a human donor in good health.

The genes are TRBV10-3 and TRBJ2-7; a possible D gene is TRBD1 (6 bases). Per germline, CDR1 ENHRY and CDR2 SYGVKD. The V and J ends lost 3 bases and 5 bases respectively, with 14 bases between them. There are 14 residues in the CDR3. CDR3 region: CAISELGRGNEQYF. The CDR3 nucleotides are TGTGCCATCAGTGAATTGGGCAGGGGTAACGAGCAGTACTTC.

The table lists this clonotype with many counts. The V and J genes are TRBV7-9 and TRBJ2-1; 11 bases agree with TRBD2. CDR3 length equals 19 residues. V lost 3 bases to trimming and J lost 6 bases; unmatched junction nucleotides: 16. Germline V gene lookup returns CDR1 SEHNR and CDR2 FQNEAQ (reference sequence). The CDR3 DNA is TGTGCCAGCAGCTTTGCGGGGAACCCCACTAGCGGGAGTAGCAATGAGCAGTTCTTC. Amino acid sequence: CASSFAGNPTSGSSNEQFF.

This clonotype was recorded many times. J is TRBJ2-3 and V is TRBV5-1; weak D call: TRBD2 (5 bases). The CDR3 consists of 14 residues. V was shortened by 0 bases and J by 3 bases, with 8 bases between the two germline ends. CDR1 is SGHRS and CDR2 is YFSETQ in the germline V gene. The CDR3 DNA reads TGCGCCAGCAGCTTGGAGGAGGCGACAGATACGCAGTATTTT. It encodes CASSLEEATDTQYF.

CDR3 sequence (DNA): TGTGCCAGCAGCTTCCTGAGTAGCGGGAGCTCCTACGAGCAGTACTTC. It translates to CASSFLSSGSSYEQYF. This chain uses TRBV7-2 with TRBJ2-7; 9 bases line up with TRBD2. The CDR3 runs 16 residues. The germline gives CDR1 SGHTA, CDR2 FQGNSA. V lost 3 bases and J lost 0; bases outside the gene matches: 6.

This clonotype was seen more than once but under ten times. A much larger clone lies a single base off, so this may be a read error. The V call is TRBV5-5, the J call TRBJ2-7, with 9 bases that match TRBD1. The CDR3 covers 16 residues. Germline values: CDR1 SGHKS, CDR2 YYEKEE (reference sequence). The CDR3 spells CASSFAGSGTGNEQYF. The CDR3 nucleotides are TGCGCCAGCAGCTTCGCGGGGTCCGGGACAGGGAACGAGCAGTACTTC.

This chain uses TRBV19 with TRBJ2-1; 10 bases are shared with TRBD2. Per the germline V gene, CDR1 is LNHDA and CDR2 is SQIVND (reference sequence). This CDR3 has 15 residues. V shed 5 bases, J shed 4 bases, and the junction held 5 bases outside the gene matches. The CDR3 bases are TGTGCCAGTAGTGAGGGGACTAGCGCTTACAATGAGCAGTTCTTC. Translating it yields CASSEGTSAYNEQFF.

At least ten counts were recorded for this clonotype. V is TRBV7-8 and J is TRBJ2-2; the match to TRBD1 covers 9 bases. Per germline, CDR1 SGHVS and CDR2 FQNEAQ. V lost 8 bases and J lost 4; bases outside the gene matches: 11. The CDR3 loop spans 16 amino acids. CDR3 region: CASGPRDRAGTGELFF. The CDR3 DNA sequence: TGTGCCAGCGGACCCCGGGACAGGGCCGGCACCGGGGAGCTGTTTTTT.

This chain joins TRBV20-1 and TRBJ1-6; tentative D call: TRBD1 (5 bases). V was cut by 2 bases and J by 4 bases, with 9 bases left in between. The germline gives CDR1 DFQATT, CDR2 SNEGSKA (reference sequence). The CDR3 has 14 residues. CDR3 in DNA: TGCAGTGCTAGATGGGGACGGTATAATTCACCCCTCCACTTT. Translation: CSARWGRYNSPLHF.

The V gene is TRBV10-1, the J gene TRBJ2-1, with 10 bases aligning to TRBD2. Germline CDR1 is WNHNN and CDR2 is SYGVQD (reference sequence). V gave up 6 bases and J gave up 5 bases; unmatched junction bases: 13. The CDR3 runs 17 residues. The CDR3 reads CASRPFGLADKNNEQFF. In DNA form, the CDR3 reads TGCGCCAGCAGACCCTTTGGACTAGCGGATAAAAACAATGAGCAGTTCTTC.

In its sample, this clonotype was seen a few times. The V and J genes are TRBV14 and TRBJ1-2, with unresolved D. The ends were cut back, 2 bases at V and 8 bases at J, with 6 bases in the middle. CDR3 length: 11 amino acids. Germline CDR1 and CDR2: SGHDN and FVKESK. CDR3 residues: CASSQLSGYTF. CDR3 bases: TGTGCCAGCAGCCAATTAAGCGGCTACACCTTC.

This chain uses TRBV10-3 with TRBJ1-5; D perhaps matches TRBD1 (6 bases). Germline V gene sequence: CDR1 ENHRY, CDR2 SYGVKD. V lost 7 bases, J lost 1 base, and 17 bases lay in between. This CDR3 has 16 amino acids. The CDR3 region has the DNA TGTGCCATCACCAGTAGCAGGGGATGGAGCAATCAGCCCCAGCATTTT. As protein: CAITSSRGWSNQPQHF.

This CDR3 reads CASSRQGTGGTDTQYF. Written as DNA, the CDR3 is TGTGCCAGCAGTCGCCAGGGAACGGGAGGGACAGATACGCAGTATTTT. The J gene is TRBJ2-3, the V gene TRBV6-4; TRBD2 matches 8 bases. Losses at the gene ends were 5 bases for V and 3 bases for J; bases not matched to a gene: 10. The germline V gene encodes CDR1 MRHNA and CDR2 SNTAGT. This CDR3 is built from 16 residues.

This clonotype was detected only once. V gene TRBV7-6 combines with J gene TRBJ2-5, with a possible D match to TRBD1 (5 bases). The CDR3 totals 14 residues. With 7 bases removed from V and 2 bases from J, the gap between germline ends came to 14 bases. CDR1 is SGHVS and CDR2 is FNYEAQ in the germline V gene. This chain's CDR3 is CASTIDRAQETQYF. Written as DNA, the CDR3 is TGTGCCAGCACCATTGACAGAGCACAAGAGACCCAGTACTTC. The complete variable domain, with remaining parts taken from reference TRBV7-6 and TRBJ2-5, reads GAGVSQSPRYKVTKRGQDVALRCDPISGHVSLYWYRQALGQGPEFLTYFNYEAQQDKSGLPNDRFSAERPEGSISTLTIQRTEQRDSAMYRCASTIDRAQETQYFGPGTRLLVL.

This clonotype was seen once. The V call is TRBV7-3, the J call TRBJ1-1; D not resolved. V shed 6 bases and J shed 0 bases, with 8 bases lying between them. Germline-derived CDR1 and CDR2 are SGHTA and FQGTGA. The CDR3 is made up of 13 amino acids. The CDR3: CASRTTVNTEAFF. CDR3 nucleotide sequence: TGTGCCAGCAGGACAACAGTGAACACTGAAGCTTTCTTT.

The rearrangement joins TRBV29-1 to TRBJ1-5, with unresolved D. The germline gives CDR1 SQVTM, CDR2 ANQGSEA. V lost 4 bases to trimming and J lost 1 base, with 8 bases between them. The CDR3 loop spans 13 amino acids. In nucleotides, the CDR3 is TGCAGCGTTGGGGGTGGCAGCAATCAGCCCCAGCATTTT. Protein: CSVGGGSNQPQHF.

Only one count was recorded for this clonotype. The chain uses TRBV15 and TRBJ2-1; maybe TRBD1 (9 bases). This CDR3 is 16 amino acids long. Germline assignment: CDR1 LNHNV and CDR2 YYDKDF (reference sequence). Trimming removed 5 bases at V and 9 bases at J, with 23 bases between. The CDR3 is CATSPNPGQGTSEQFF. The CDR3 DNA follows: TGTGCCACCAGCCCGAACCCCGGACAGGGGACTAGTGAGCAGTTCTTC.

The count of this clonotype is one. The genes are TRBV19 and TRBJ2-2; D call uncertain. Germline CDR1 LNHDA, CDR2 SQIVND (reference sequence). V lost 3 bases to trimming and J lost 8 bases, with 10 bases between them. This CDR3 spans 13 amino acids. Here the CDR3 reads CASSMSSNGELFF. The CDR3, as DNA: TGTGCCAGTAGTATGAGCAGCAATGGGGAGCTGTTTTTT.

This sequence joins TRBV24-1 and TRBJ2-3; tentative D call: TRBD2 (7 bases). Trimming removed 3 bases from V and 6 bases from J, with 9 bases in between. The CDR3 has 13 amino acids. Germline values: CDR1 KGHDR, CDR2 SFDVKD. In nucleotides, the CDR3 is TGTGCCACCAGTGATCGGGGGGCGGATACGCAGTATTTT. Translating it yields CATSDRGADTQYF.

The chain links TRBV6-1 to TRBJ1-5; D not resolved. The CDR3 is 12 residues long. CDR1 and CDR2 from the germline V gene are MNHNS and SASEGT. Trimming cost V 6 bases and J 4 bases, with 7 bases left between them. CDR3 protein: CASRTRNQPQHF. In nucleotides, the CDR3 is TGTGCCAGCAGGACTCGAAATCAGCCCCAGCATTTT.

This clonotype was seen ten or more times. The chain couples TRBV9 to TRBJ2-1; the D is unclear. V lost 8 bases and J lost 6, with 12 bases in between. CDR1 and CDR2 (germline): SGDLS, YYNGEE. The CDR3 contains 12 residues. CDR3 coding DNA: TGTGCCAGTTCTCTATGGGGCAATGAGCAGTTCTTC. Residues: CASSLWGNEQFF. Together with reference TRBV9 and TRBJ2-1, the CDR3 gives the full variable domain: DSGVTQTPKHLITATGQRVTLRCSPRSGDLSVYWYQQSLDQGLQFLIQYYNGEERAKGNILERFSAQQFPDLHSELNLSSLELGDSALYFCASSLWGNEQFFGPGTRLTVL.